This T cell receptor beta chain was identified in a study of blood T cells in healthy people across ages. Across the study: Using template switching, researchers captured about one barcoded beta molecule for each two T cells. General study results and limits: Samples with more naive T cells showed higher observed beta diversity.

This CDR3 is built from 12 residues. Germline loops: CDR1 SNHLY, CDR2 FYNNEI. V shed 2 bases and J shed 11 bases, with 12 bases lying between them. Combining a sample-barcoded 5' primer with a J-beta primer mix, a second PCR ran for roughly 7 to 12 cycles. Each sample yielded at least 3 million CDR3-containing paired-end reads. A single record per CDR3 protein comes from TCRdb applying MiXCR to the 5' RACE reads. The data show some 1.4 million distinct CDR3 sequences, 35% to 45% seen once. In this sample, this clonotype turned up a few times. Antigen unknown. Sequencing input: blood. The receptor was derived from a woman between 18 and 29 years old in good health. The rearrangement links TRBV2 to TRBJ1-1, with a possible D match to TRBD1 (5 bases). CDR3 in amino acids: CASSEFGGGAFF. CDR3 nucleotide sequence: TGTGCCAGCAGTGAATTTGGGGGTGGCGCTTTCTTT.